Given below is one T cell receptor beta chain in context. In its sample, this clone was seen once. This clone's antigen is unknown. No clone much larger than this one lies a single base away; base qualities are absent. The sample comes from a study of cytomegalovirus exposure and HLA in healthy donors (dated by TCRdb to the late 2010s). The study in broad terms: An earlier analysis of 587 of the donors reported 250 to 350 Gb of sequence data and 117 million unique TCR beta sequences obtained from 180 million or so T cells. The study profiled the T cell repertoires of 550 to 700 subjects by immunosequencing and related them to cytomegalovirus serostatus. A later analysis re-analyzed previously published TCR beta repertoires from about 730 donors and added high-resolution HLA genotyping to study TCR occurrence patterns. To predict cytomegalovirus infection status, the study combined high-throughput TCR immunosequencing, statistical association of individual TCRs with disease status, and machine learning. Donor age, sex, ethnicity and CMV serostatus were compiled together with the repertoire data. Among roughly 400 genotyped donors of the cohort, an average of approximately 200,000 unique TCR beta nucleotide sequences was sequenced per donor, of which 15% to 20% were non-productive. Roughly 5 DR-DQ haplotypes were handled as single units for association and clustering, since linkage in the cohort was strong. Along with the roughly 700-subject first cohort, a separate validation cohort of over a hundred different subjects was used. Rather than using new phenotypic data, the later analysis identified candidate immune exposures from TCR beta sequences and from how often those sequences occurred across donors. The study aimed to test whether cataloging public T cell receptors could reveal signatures of past pathogen exposure. Genome-wide SNP genotypes for about 65% of the 666 donors were used in a later genetic analysis, which treated that subset as a discovery cohort. Typing coverage differed by locus: A, B, C, DRB1 and DQB1 were typed in about 620-630 donors, DQA1 in 522, DPA1 in roughly 590, and DPB1 in about 450. An early release that covered around 590 HLA-typed donors contained about 300 gigabases of sequencing data and 85 million to 100 million unique TCR sequences. HLA typing included class I and class II loci at four-digit resolution. Of the approximately 400 genotyped donors, roughly 85% fell in the genetic ancestry cluster associated with self-reported Caucasian donors. Every discovery cohort repertoire had been produced on one sequencing platform. To decide whether each TCR beta V gene segment behaved as functional or pseudogenic, an earlier analysis of approximately 590 of the donors relied on high-throughput TCR beta sequencing.

To prepare the library, the immunoSEQ multiplex PCR assay was applied. The multiplex PCR relied on a mix of 60 forward primers for TCR Vbeta segments and 13 reverse primers for TCR Jbeta segments. Amplification of the CDR3 region of rearranged TCR beta genes was performed with a multiplex PCR assay on genomic DNA. The Illumina HiSeq System was used to sequence the amplified TCR beta libraries as 87-base-pair reads. The authors' pipeline ran thus. A later analysis tallied about 77 million unique TCR beta chains across the 700 or so repertoires, and some 12 million of those chains were shared by two or more donors. A nearest-neighbor algorithm error-corrected the raw reads and collapsed the reads into unique sequences, merging closely related sequences to remove PCR and sequencing errors. CDR3 sequences were aligned to IMGT reference sequences to assign V, D and J gene segments. Each retained sequence needed at least a six-nucleotide match to both a V gene segment and a J gene segment. A rearrangement counted as productive if the CDR3 had no stop codons and remained in frame with V and J, and every other rearrangement counted as non-productive. CDR3 was defined according to IMGT convention as the region running from the second conserved V-encoded cysteine to the conserved J-encoded phenylalanine. The earlier analysis of roughly 590 of the donors excluded sequences that lacked an unambiguous match to a single V gene segment. An earlier analysis of a few hundred of the donors classified V segments as functional when productive rearrangements were above 56.7% and as segregating when the standard deviation between donors was above 5%. A statistical classification framework was built to diagnose cytomegalovirus status from the catalog of TCR beta chain sequences. In a later analysis, TCR nucleotide sequences were compared against IMGT/GENE-DB human TR gene sequences so that V and J genes could be assigned. Using the TCRdist pipeline, a later analysis assigned CDR3 sequences along with most-parsimonious VDJ recombination scenarios. A later analysis defined each TCR beta chain by its CDR3 amino acid sequence plus V-gene family, and excluded reads lacking a unique V-gene family. As a way to deal with suspected cross-contamination and a sequencing artifact, a later analysis dropped nearly 600 nucleotide sequences that were highly shared and had low generation probability. A later analysis calculated a clonal expansion index for each public chain from normalized within-repertoire ranks of inferred template counts. In a later analysis, generation probabilities were computed using a VDJ recombination model fitted to out-of-frame rearrangements, and the results were checked against IGoR. A later analysis scored TCR-TCR, TCR-HLA and TCR-CMV co-occurrence with hypergeometric tests, applying a repertoire-size bias correction to TCR pairs. To estimate false discovery rates, a later analysis permuted the HLA or CMV assignments 20 times. In a later analysis, co-occurring TCRs were grouped with DBSCAN, and TCRdist sequence similarity was added when clustering was performed within HLA-allele-positive subsets. Co-occurrence clustering excluded repertoires with fewer than 30,000 or more than 120,000 public chains, plus five with anomalous nucleotide sharing. Here the immuneACCESS table is served through TCRdb, limited to in-frame sequences with V and J called. Missing clones are a known gap in these copies; in checked studies unresolved V genes cover under half, and the rest lacks a known reason. V, J and clone size are taken as reported in that table, and D and trimming were inferred from the DNA itself. Recorded for this sample are 87,000 or so clones; about 76% of them occurred a single time. The top ten constitute less than 5% of the sample.

Broader findings and caveats from the paper: A later analysis found that TCR association rates varied across HLA loci, with DRB1 alleles showing the most associated TCRs and HLA-C alleles the fewest. Three of the identified cytomegalovirus-associated TCR beta chains were confirmed in vitro to be specific for cytomegalovirus antigens. Some IMGT-functional V segments, including TRBV6-2 and TRBV6-3, could not be told apart with the 87-base-pair reads, so those segments were excluded. Broadly in line with IMGT annotations, most TCR beta V segments showed up in productive rearrangements about 87% or about 30% of the time in an earlier analysis of several hundred of the donors. Because counts were too low, some 16 rarely observed V segments, including chromosome 9 orphons, were excluded from the earlier analysis of 587 of the donors. Because HLA typing was missing for some donors at each locus, association tests included only the typed subset. A cluster of highly shared sequence variants was judged likely to be a technical artifact of the sequencing pipeline. Assigning TCR associations to individual alleles was difficult when HLA alleles, especially DR and DQ, strongly co-occurred. In a later genetic analysis, a missense DCLRE1C variant was associated with V-gene and J-gene trimming of TCR beta chains, and the association was replicated in an independent cohort. Sequencing depth was assumed to be roughly uniform across donors in the presence/absence analyses, though that assumption may not hold. A further reported finding was that TCR beta sequences accurately predicted the HLA-A and HLA-B alleles for most subjects in the first cohort. Compared with the roughly 670-donor mean, donors in an Asian-associated ancestry cluster had fewer N-insertions in productive TCRs, according to a later genetic analysis. Compared with equally common non-associated chains, HLA-associated TCR beta chains in a later analysis were more clonally expanded and had lower generation probabilities. In the study, about 150 TCR beta chains were listed as associated with cytomegalovirus. According to a later analysis, parvovirus B19, influenza, CMV and Epstein-Barr virus appeared linked to several top co-occurrence clusters. This cohort had only TCR beta chains sequenced, and the lack of alpha or paired-chain data limited which features could be detected. In a later analysis, most CMV-associated TCR beta chains were found to appear HLA-restricted, with HLA associations seemingly driven largely by CMV exposure. The classifier was reported to diagnose cytomegalovirus status with high specificity and sensitivity in both the original cohort and the validation cohort. While some public TCRs were present in many individuals, most TCR sequences turned up only very rarely across donors. It was suggested by the authors that the approach could potentially be generalized to other disease states and immunological phenotypes. Linkage disequilibrium might explain the correlated functional status among segregating V segments, but an unknown experimental factor could not be excluded. For the cohort, immune exposure information was limited to CMV serostatus. In a later analysis, 15,000 to 20,000 TCR beta sequences were associated with specific HLA alleles at a false discovery rate of 0.05.

The cohort consisted of 600 to 700 healthy bone marrow donors. All cohort members were sampled while nominally healthy, although unrecorded immune exposures were likely present. The donor tested CMV seronegative and was one of the 352 seronegative cohort members. Every donor gave a peripheral blood sample, and the peripheral blood mononuclear cells from that sample were used for TCR beta sequencing. Genomic DNA was extracted from the blood cell samples with the Qiagen DNeasy Blood Extraction Kit. In the germline V gene, CDR1 corresponds to MNHEY and CDR2 to SVGAGI. Taken from cysteine to phenylalanine, the CDR3 has 11 residues. Just the 33-base CDR3 DNA is kept, in frame starting at base 1. V loses 8 bases, J loses 4 bases, and the germline ends lie 8 bases apart.

What was sequenced was PBMCs. The rearrangement joined TRBV6-5 to TRBJ1-2; the best D guess is TRBD1, with 5 bases matching. The clonotype comes from a woman in her thirties or forties in good health and CMV-seronegative. The CDR3 reads as follows: CASVDSYGYTF. The DNA is TGTGCCAGCGTAGACAGCTATGGCTACACCTTC.